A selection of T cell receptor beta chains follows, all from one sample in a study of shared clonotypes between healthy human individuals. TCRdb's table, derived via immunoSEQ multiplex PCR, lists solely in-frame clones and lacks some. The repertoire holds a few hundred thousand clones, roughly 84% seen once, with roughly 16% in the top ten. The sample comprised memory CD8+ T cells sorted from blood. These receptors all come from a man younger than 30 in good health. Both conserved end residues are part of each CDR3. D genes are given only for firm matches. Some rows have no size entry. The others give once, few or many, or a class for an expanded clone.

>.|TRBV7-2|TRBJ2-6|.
TGTGCCAGCACCGTACCTACAGCTTCTGGGGCCAACGTCCTGACTTTC
CASTVPTASGANVLTF
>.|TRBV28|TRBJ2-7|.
TGTGCCAGCAGTTTATACCCCTCGGGGGTATCCTACGAGCAGTACTTC
CASSLYPSGVSYEQYF
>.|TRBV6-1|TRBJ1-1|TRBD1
TGTGCCAGCAGGTCAGGGGGGTACACTGAAGCTTTCTTT
CASRSGGYTEAFF
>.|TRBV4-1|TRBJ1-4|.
TGCGCCAGCAGCCAAGATCATGGGGGGCTCGGAACTAATGAAAAACTGTTTTTT
CASSQDHGGLGTNEKLFF
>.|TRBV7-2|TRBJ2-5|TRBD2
TGTGCCAGCAGCTTGGATCGGGGGGGCCACCAAGAGACCCAGTACTTC
CASSLDRGGHQETQYF
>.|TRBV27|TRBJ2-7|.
TGTGCCAGCAGGGAGACAGGAATCTACGAGCAGTACTTC
CASRETGIYEQYF
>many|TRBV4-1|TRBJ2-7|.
TGCGCCAGCAGCCAAGAGGGACAACTCTCCTACGAGCAGTACTTC
CASSQEGQLSYEQYF
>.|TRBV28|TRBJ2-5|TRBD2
TGTGCCAGCAGTTTGCGGGGGTACGTGGGGGAGACCCAGTACTTC
CASSLRGYVGETQYF
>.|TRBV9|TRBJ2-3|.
TGTGCCAGCAGCCTCTCCCACGCAGATACGCAGTATTTT
CASSLSHADTQYF
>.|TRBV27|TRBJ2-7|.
TGTGCCAGCAGTTTAGACTACGCGGCAGAGCAGTACTTC
CASSLDYAAEQYF
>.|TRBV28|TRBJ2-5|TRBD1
TGTGCCAGCAGTCCACTTGGGACAGAAGAGACCCAGTACTTC
CASSPLGTEETQYF
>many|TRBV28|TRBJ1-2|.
TGTGCCAGCAGTTTAAGGGGCGCAAGAGACTATGGCTACACCTTC
CASSLRGARDYGYTF
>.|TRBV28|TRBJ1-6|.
TGTGCCAGCAGTTTAAGAGGTCTGGACAGCTACGGGTATAATTCACCCCTCCACTTT
CASSLRGLDSYGYNSPLHF
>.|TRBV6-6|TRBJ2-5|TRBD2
TGTGCCAGCAGTTACACGGCGGGAGGCTCAGAGGAGACCCAGTACTTC
CASSYTAGGSEETQYF
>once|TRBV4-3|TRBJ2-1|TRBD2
TGCGCCAGCAGCCAGGCTTTACTAGCGGGTATATACAATGAGCAGTTCTTC
CASSQALLAGIYNEQFF
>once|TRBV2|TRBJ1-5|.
TGTGCCAGCCGCTGGGACTCGGCGAATCAGCCCCAGCATTTT
CASRWDSANQPQHF
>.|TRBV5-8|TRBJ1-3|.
TGTGCCAGCGGGCGGGACGGCGGCTCTGGAAACACCATATATTTT
CASGRDGGSGNTIYF
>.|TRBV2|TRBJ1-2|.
TGTGCCAGCAGAACACCTAACTATGGCTACACCTTC
CASRTPNYGYTF
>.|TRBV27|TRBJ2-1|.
TGTGCCAGCAGCCCCAGGGTTTCCTACAATGAGCAGTTCTTC
CASSPRVSYNEQFF
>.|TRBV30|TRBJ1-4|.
TGTGCCTGGAGTGAAGGGAGGGGTGAAAAACTGTTTTTT
CAWSEGRGEKLFF
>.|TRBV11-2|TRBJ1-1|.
TGTGCCAGCAGCTTTCTCGACAGCGAAGCTATCTCGGACACTGAAGCTTTCTTT
CASSFLDSEAISDTEAFF
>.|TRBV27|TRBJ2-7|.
TGTGCCAGCAGAGAACAGGGTGTTGAGAACGAGCAGTACTTC
CASREQGVENEQYF
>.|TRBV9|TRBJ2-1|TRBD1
TGTGCCAGCAGCGTAGGACAGGGCTATGAGCAGTTCTTC
CASSVGQGYEQFF
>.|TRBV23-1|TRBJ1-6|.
TGCGCCAGCAGTCAACTACACAATAGTTCACCCCTCCACTTT
CASSQLHNSSPLHF
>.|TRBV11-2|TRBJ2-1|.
TGTGCCAGCAGCTTACCGGGGAGCCCAGAGCAGTTCTTC
CASSLPGSPEQFF
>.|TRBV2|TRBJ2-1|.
TGTGCCAGCAGATCCCCGAGCTCCTACAATGAGCAGTTCTTC
CASRSPSSYNEQFF
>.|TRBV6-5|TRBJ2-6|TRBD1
TGTGCCAGCAGTTGGACAGGGACTGGGGCCAACGTCCTGACTTTC
CASSWTGTGANVLTF
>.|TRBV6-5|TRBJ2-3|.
TGTGCCTCGGGGCTACAATTCACAGATACGCAGTATTTT
CASGLQFTDTQYF
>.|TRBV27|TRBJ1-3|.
TGTGCCAGCAGTTCCCGGGAGGAGGGCGCAAACACCATATATTTT
CASSSREEGANTIYF
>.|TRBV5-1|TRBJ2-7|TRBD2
TGCGCCAGCAGCTCGACTAGCGGGGGCTACGAGCAGTACTTC
CASSSTSGGYEQYF
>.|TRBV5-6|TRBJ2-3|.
TGTGCCAGCAGCTTGTTGGTCGGAGTTAGCACAGATACGCAGTATTTT
CASSLLVGVSTDTQYF
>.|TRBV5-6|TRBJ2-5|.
TGTGCCAGCAGCTTGGACGCCGAGTTGGGAGAGACCCAGTACTTC
CASSLDAELGETQYF
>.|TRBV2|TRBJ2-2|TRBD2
TGTGCCAGCTGGTCTAGCGGGGGTACCGGGGAGCTGTTTTTT
CASWSSGGTGELFF
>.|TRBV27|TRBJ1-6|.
TGTGCCAGCAGTTTCCTCCCACAGGGTTCGGATTCACCCCTCCACTTT
CASSFLPQGSDSPLHF
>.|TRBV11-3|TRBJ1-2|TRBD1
TGTGCCAGCACCAACGGACAGGGGCTGCTGGACTATGGCTACACCTTC
CASTNGQGLLDYGYTF
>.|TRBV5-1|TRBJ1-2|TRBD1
TGCGCCAGCAGCTTGTCAGGGGGATCCGGCTATGGCTACACCTTC
CASSLSGGSGYGYTF
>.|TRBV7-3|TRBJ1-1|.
TGTGCCAGCAGCTTAAGCGTAGGCACTGAAGCTTTCTTT
CASSLSVGTEAFF
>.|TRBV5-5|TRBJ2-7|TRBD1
TGTGCCAGCAGCTACCGGGACAGATTTCCCTACGAGCAGTACTTC
CASSYRDRFPYEQYF
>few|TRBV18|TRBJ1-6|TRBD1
TGTGCCAGCTCACTGACCGGGGACAGGGGTTATTCACCCCTCCACTTT
CASSLTGDRGYSPLHF
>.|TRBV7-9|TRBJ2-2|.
TGTGCCAGCAGCCCAACCACAAGTACCGGGGAGCTGTTTTTT
CASSPTTSTGELFF
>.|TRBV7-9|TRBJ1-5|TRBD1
TGTGCCAGCAGCCGCGGGACAGCGGGCAATCAGCCCCAGCATTTT
CASSRGTAGNQPQHF
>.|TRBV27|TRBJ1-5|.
TGTGCCAGCAGTCCCCCGGGTGCTCAGCCCCAGCATTTT
CASSPPGAQPQHF